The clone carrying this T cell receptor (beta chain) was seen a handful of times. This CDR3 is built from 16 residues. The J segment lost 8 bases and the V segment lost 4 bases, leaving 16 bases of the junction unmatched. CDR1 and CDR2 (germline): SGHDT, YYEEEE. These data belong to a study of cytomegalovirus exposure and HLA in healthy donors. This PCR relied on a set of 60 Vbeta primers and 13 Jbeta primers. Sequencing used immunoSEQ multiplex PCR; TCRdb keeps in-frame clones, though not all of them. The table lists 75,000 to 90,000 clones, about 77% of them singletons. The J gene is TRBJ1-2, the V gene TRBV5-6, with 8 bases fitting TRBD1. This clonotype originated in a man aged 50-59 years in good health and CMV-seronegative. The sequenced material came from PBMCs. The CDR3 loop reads CASSSLRGLPYEGYTF. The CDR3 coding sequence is TGTGCCAGCAGCAGCCTCAGGGGGCTCCCTTATGAAGGCTACACCTTC.